Sequencing of this TCR beta chain was carried out in a study of T cell responses to AZD1222 COVID-19 vaccine. The table lists this clone with a few counts. Using immunoSEQ multiplex PCR, the repertoire was profiled, and TCRdb retains in-frame clones only, with some absent. The table includes some 150,000 clones, roughly four fifths detected once. There are 13 residues in the CDR3. In germline, CDR1 is SQVTM, CDR2 ANQGSEA. With 6 bases removed from V and 2 bases from J, the gap between germline ends came to 13 bases. The sample consisted of peripheral blood, taken on day 0 of MenACWY control vaccination. This TCR came from an adult in good health. The chain links TRBV29-1 to TRBJ1-1, with D unclear. The CDR3 loop reads CSVADRLNTEAFF. The CDR3 DNA is TGCAGCGTCGCTGACCGATTAAACACTGAAGCTTTCTTT.